This T cell receptor (beta chain) was sequenced for a study of beta chain features in type 1 diabetes. Only a few counts were recorded for this clone. Expressed TCRB transcripts were sequenced because the isolated RNA had all been reverse transcribed beforehand. The repertoire was sequenced with immunoSEQ multiplex PCR; TCRdb's copy has only in-frame clones and lacks some. The sample records a few hundred thousand clones, more than 11% being singletons. The germline CDR1 and CDR2 sequences are SGHNT and YYREEE (reference sequence). CDR3 size: 17 residues. The sample taken for sequencing was naive CD4+ T cells from blood. The chain combines TRBV5-4 with TRBJ1-2; 8 nucleotides align to TRBD1. This TCR came from a young man in good health. This chain's CDR3 is CASGARQGAGLNYGYTF. CDR3 DNA: TGTGCGTCGGGCGCCCGCCAGGGGGCCGGATTGAACTATGGCTACACCTTC. The complete variable domain, with remaining parts taken from reference TRBV5-4 and TRBJ1-2, reads ETGVTQSPTHLIKTRGQQVTLRCSSQSGHNTVSWYQQALGQGPQFIFQYYREEENGRGNFPPRFSGLQFPNYSSELNVNALELDDSALYLCASGARQGAGLNYGYTFGSGTRLTVV.